Presented here are 16 T cell receptor beta chains from one specimen sequenced in a study of shared clonotypes between healthy human individuals. TCRdb's table, derived via immunoSEQ multiplex PCR, lists solely in-frame clones and lacks some. The table shows approximately 980,000 clones, with over 60% occurring only once. Sequences were obtained from memory CD4+ T cells sorted from blood. Described subset: CD45RA-negative fraction. All receptors derive from a man younger than 35 in good health.

This chain uses TRBV5-1 with TRBJ1-2; 7 nucleotides line up with TRBD1. The CDR3 consists of 17 residues. Germline V gene lookup returns CDR1 SGHRS and CDR2 YFSETQ. Unmatched junction bases numbered 12, after V lost 0 bases and J lost 4 bases. The CDR3 spells CASSLDRARQGAYGYTF. CDR3 DNA sequence: TGCGCCAGCAGCTTGGATCGGGCCAGACAGGGCGCCTATGGCTACACCTTC. Looking up the rest from reference TRBV5-1 and TRBJ1-2 gives the full variable domain: KAGVTQTPRYLIKTRGQQVTLSCSPISGHRSVSWYQQTPGQGLQFLFEYFSETQRNKGNFPGRFSGRQFSNSRSEMNVSTLELGDSALYLCASSLDRARQGAYGYTFGSGTRLTVV.

This clone has just a few counts. The rearrangement joins TRBV7-3 to TRBJ2-3; TRBD2 is a possible D gene (6 bases). Trimming stripped 5 bases from V and 5 bases from J, with 14 bases between. From germline, CDR1 is SGHTA and CDR2 FQGTGA. CDR3 length: 14 amino acids. This CDR3 reads CASSRGQGGDTQYF. DNA for the CDR3: TGTGCCAGCAGCCGAGGGCAGGGAGGAGATACGCAGTATTTT.

This chain links TRBV19 with TRBJ1-1; D is undetermined. CDR3 size: 15 residues. Germline values: CDR1 LNHDA, CDR2 SQIVND (reference sequence). V was cut by 4 bases and J by 4 bases, with 16 bases left in between. The DNA for the CDR3 is TGTGCCAGTAGTACCGCAGAGGGAAAGCCCACTGAAGCTTTCTTT. Amino acid sequence: CASSTAEGKPTEAFF.

This sequence joins TRBV2 and TRBJ2-5; 13 bases align to TRBD2. Trimming removed 6 bases from V and 2 bases from J; junction bases left unmatched: 3. Germline V gene data show CDR1 as SNHLY and CDR2 as FYNNEI. This CDR3 has 15 amino acids. CDR3 DNA: TGTGCCAGCAGGAGGACTAGCGGGAGACAAGAGACCCAGTACTTC. It specifies CASRRTSGRQETQYF.

V is TRBV9 and J is TRBJ1-3; tentative D call: TRBD1 (5 bases). Germline V gene sequence: CDR1 SGDLS, CDR2 YYNGEE. This CDR3 region has 14 residues. V was clipped by 3 bases and J by 0 bases, with 7 bases between them. In nucleotides, the CDR3 is TGTGCCAGCAGCGCGGGACCCTCTGGAAACACCATATATTTT. As protein: CASSAGPSGNTIYF.

The chain carries TRBV5-6 and TRBJ1-5; TRBD1 agrees at 9 bases. Germline-derived CDR1 and CDR2 are SGHDT and YYEEEE. The length of the CDR3 is 15 residues. Germline trimming cut 4 bases from V and 7 bases from J; bases unmatched to any gene: 9. In DNA form, the CDR3 reads TGTGCCAGCAGCGCCGGACAGGGGTTGGGACAGCCCCAGCATTTT. Translating it yields CASSAGQGLGQPQHF.

The rearrangement uses TRBV2 and TRBJ2-3, with 9 bases lining up with TRBD1. This CDR3 comprises 15 residues. CDR1 is SNHLY and CDR2 is FYNNEI in the germline V gene. Losses at the gene ends were 4 bases for V and 5 bases for J; bases not matched to a gene: 7. In DNA form, the CDR3 reads TGTGCCAGCAGTGCGGGACAGGGAAAGGAAGATACGCAGTATTTT. Translation gives CASSAGQGKEDTQYF.

V usage is TRBV30 and J usage is TRBJ1-2; D is possibly TRBD1 (6 bases). Trimming cost V 3 bases and J 3 bases, with 17 bases left between them. The CDR3 loop spans 15 amino acids. From germline, CDR1 is GTSNPN and CDR2 SVGIG (reference sequence). Here the CDR3 DNA reads TGTGCCTGGAGGCTGTCGGGACAACTCCACTATGGCTACACCTTC. Residues: CAWRLSGQLHYGYTF. The whole variable domain, filled in from reference TRBV30 and TRBJ1-2, reads SQTIHQWPATLVQPVGSPLSLECTVEGTSNPNLYWYRQAAGRGLQLLFYSVGIGQISSEVPQNLSASRPQDRQFILSSKKLLLSDSGFYLCAWRLSGQLHYGYTFGSGTRLTVV.

This chain uses TRBV6-1 with TRBJ1-3; the D gene is possibly TRBD1 (6 bases). The CDR3 totals 14 residues. Germline V gene data show CDR1 as MNHNS and CDR2 as SASEGT. V lost 6 bases and J 2 bases, leaving 11 bases between the germline ends. DNA of the CDR3: TGTGCCAGCAGACAAACAGGGACTGGAAACACCATATATTTT. It encodes CASRQTGTGNTIYF.

This chain joins TRBV18 and TRBJ1-5; D gene ambiguous. The CDR3 totals 12 residues. Germline values: CDR1 KGHSH, CDR2 LQKENI. Trimming pared 9 bases from V and 6 bases from J, leaving 12 bases between. The CDR3 sequence: CASSGGLQPQHF. The CDR3 DNA sequence: TGTGCCAGTTCGGGAGGACTTCAGCCCCAGCATTTT.

The chain couples TRBV19 to TRBJ1-1; D remains unclear. Germline assignment: CDR1 LNHDA and CDR2 SQIVND (reference sequence). The CDR3 loop spans 13 amino acids. V was pared by 1 base and J by 6 bases, with 9 bases between. CDR3 DNA: TGTGCCAGTAGTATAGGGTTGCGTGCTGAAGCTTTCTTT. Its protein is CASSIGLRAEAFF.

This chain connects TRBV7-9 to TRBJ2-7, with 12 positions matching TRBD2. CDR3 length equals 13 residues. The germline CDR1 and CDR2 sequences are SEHNR and FQNEAQ (reference sequence). V lost 5 bases and J lost 5; bases outside the gene matches: 1. The CDR3 DNA is TGTGCCAGCAGCCGACTAGCGGGAGACGAGCAGTACTTC. Encoded protein: CASSRLAGDEQYF.

The V gene is TRBV11-1, the J gene TRBJ2-3; D gene unclear. Germline assignment: CDR1 SGHAT and CDR2 FQDESV (reference sequence). This CDR3 spans 14 amino acids. Trimming stripped 2 bases from V and 4 bases from J, with 10 bases between. The CDR3 sequence: CASSLSKGPDTQYF. The CDR3 DNA sequence: TGTGCCAGCAGCTTAAGCAAGGGCCCAGATACGCAGTATTTT.

This rearrangement joins TRBV7-2 to TRBJ2-7; 8 bases agree with TRBD2. After removal of 5 bases from V and 6 bases from J, the junction contained 3 bases not matched to a gene. The germline gives CDR1 SGHTA, CDR2 FQGNSA. There are 12 residues in the CDR3. Here the CDR3 DNA reads TGTGCCAGCAGCCCGGGGACTAGCGAGCAGTACTTC. It codes for CASSPGTSEQYF.

The rearrangement joins TRBV10-3 to TRBJ2-7; 9 bases are a match to TRBD2. CDR1 is ENHRY and CDR2 is SYGVKD in the germline V gene. V shed 0 bases and J 7 bases; nucleotides not matched to a gene: 7. The CDR3 totals 15 residues. For the CDR3, the DNA is TGTGCCATCAGTGAGTCTATAGCGGGAGCAGGGGAGCAGTACTTC. This sequence encodes CAISESIAGAGEQYF.

V gene TRBV5-6 combines with J gene TRBJ2-2, with TRBD1 as a possible D gene (5 bases). The germline gives CDR1 SGHDT, CDR2 YYEEEE. Trimming removed 4 bases at V and 5 bases at J, with 15 bases between. The CDR3 runs 15 residues. This CDR3 reads CASSPLTDKTGELFF. In DNA, the CDR3 is TGTGCCAGCAGCCCGCTGACAGATAAGACCGGGGAGCTGTTTTTT.